A selection of T cell receptor beta chains follows, all from one sample in a study of cytomegalovirus exposure and HLA in healthy donors. Measured with immunoSEQ multiplex PCR; TCRdb has only the in-frame clones, and not every one. The sample includes over 130,000 clones, about 80% of them seen just once. Sequenced material: PBMCs. Receptors originate from a man aged 35-49 years in good health and CMV-seronegative. CDR3s include the opening cysteine and the closing phenylalanine or tryptophan. Each record gives: D gene, J gene, V gene, clone size, CDR3 DNA, CDR3 protein. A D gene is named only where the DNA matches it firmly. The size field is filled for only some rows; it gives once, few, many or a size class.

D gene: -; J gene: TRBJ2-1; V gene: TRBV4-2; clone size: -; CDR3 DNA: TGTGCCAGCAGCCAGGACAGCTACAATGAGCAGTTCTTC; CDR3 protein: CASSQDSYNEQFF
D gene: TRBD2; J gene: TRBJ2-7; V gene: TRBV29-1; clone size: -; CDR3 DNA: TGCAGCGTGGAGGGGGGTAGCGGGAAACCTTACGAGCAGTACTTC; CDR3 protein: CSVEGGSGKPYEQYF
D gene: -; J gene: TRBJ2-2; V gene: TRBV4-2; clone size: -; CDR3 DNA: TGTGCCAGCAGCCAAGATGAGTCCACCGGGGAGCTGTTTTTT; CDR3 protein: CASSQDESTGELFF
D gene: TRBD1; J gene: TRBJ2-7; V gene: TRBV7-9; clone size: few; CDR3 DNA: TGTGCCAGCAGCCAAGGGGGACAGGGATCCTACGAGCAGTACTTC; CDR3 protein: CASSQGGQGSYEQYF
D gene: TRBD2; J gene: TRBJ2-3; V gene: TRBV5-1; clone size: -; CDR3 DNA: TGCGCCAGCAGCTTGACTAGCGGGGGGTTTAGCACAGATACGCAGTATTTT; CDR3 protein: CASSLTSGGFSTDTQYF
D gene: TRBD1; J gene: TRBJ2-2; V gene: TRBV9; clone size: -; CDR3 DNA: TGTGCCAGCAGCGTAGGAGGGACAGGCAACACCGGGGAGCTGTTTTTT; CDR3 protein: CASSVGGTGNTGELFF
D gene: -; J gene: TRBJ2-7; V gene: TRBV6-6; clone size: -; CDR3 DNA: TGTGCCAGCAGTTACTCGTACAACTACGAGCAGTACTTC; CDR3 protein: CASSYSYNYEQYF
D gene: -; J gene: TRBJ1-4; V gene: TRBV6-1; clone size: -; CDR3 DNA: TGTGCCAGCAGTGAAGGCGGCAGCCGTGAAAAACTGTTTTTT; CDR3 protein: CASSEGGSREKLFF
D gene: -; J gene: TRBJ2-4; V gene: TRBV2; clone size: -; CDR3 DNA: TGTGCCAGCAGGGGGGAGGACCGAGGTCACAAAAACATTCAGTACTTC; CDR3 protein: CASRGEDRGHKNIQYF
D gene: -; J gene: TRBJ2-1; V gene: TRBV19; clone size: -; CDR3 DNA: TGTGCCAGTAGTATTGTCCAGGGAAGAGGCAATGAGCAGTTCTTC; CDR3 protein: CASSIVQGRGNEQFF
D gene: -; J gene: TRBJ1-4; V gene: TRBV18; clone size: -; CDR3 DNA: TGTGCCAGCTCACCACGGGACATTGGCAATGAAAAACTGTTTTTT; CDR3 protein: CASSPRDIGNEKLFF
D gene: TRBD1; J gene: TRBJ1-5; V gene: TRBV7-9; clone size: -; CDR3 DNA: TGTGCCAGCAGCCGATCGGGACAGGGATATCAGCCCCAGCATTTT; CDR3 protein: CASSRSGQGYQPQHF
D gene: -; J gene: TRBJ2-2; V gene: TRBV5-1; clone size: -; CDR3 DNA: TGCGCCAGCAGCCAATCAACTAGAACGAACACCGGGGAGCTGTTTTTT; CDR3 protein: CASSQSTRTNTGELFF
D gene: TRBD1; J gene: TRBJ2-3; V gene: TRBV5-6; clone size: -; CDR3 DNA: TGTGCCAGCAGCTCGGGACCCACAGGGGGCACCGAAGATACGCAGTATTTT; CDR3 protein: CASSSGPTGGTEDTQYF
D gene: -; J gene: TRBJ2-1; V gene: TRBV2; clone size: -; CDR3 DNA: TGTGCCAGCAGCCCAAGGAGTTACTACAATGAGCAGTTCTTC; CDR3 protein: CASSPRSYYNEQFF
D gene: -; J gene: TRBJ2-1; V gene: TRBV4-1; clone size: once; CDR3 DNA: TGCGCCAGCAGCCAAGGACTAGTTGAGTATGAGCAGTTCTTC; CDR3 protein: CASSQGLVEYEQFF
D gene: -; J gene: TRBJ2-7; V gene: TRBV6-5; clone size: -; CDR3 DNA: TGTGCCACCTCCGACGGGGGTTACAGCTCCTACGAGCAGTACTTC; CDR3 protein: CATSDGGYSSYEQYF
D gene: -; J gene: TRBJ1-2; V gene: TRBV4-2; clone size: -; CDR3 DNA: TGTGCCAGCAGCCAAGATCCCACGGAAACAGACTATGGCTACACCTTC; CDR3 protein: CASSQDPTETDYGYTF
D gene: TRBD1; J gene: TRBJ1-2; V gene: TRBV27; clone size: -; CDR3 DNA: TGTGCCAGCCGACAGGGATATGGCTACACCTTC; CDR3 protein: CASRQGYGYTF
D gene: TRBD1; J gene: TRBJ1-1; V gene: TRBV6-1; clone size: -; CDR3 DNA: TGTGCCAGCAGTCGCCAGGGGGCCTTCACTGAAGCTTTCTTT; CDR3 protein: CASSRQGAFTEAFF
D gene: TRBD1; J gene: TRBJ2-5; V gene: TRBV7-9; clone size: few; CDR3 DNA: TGTGCCAGCAGTTCTAGCGACAGGGGCCCTCAAGAGACCCAGTACTTC; CDR3 protein: CASSSSDRGPQETQYF
D gene: -; J gene: TRBJ2-2; V gene: TRBV6-6; clone size: -; CDR3 DNA: TGTGCCAGCAGTTATGGCGGGGGCCTCGCCGGGGAGCTGTTTTTT; CDR3 protein: CASSYGGGLAGELFF
D gene: TRBD2; J gene: TRBJ2-3; V gene: TRBV6-1; clone size: -; CDR3 DNA: TGTGCCAGCAGTGACCCGGGACTAGCCGGGGATACGCAGTATTTT; CDR3 protein: CASSDPGLAGDTQYF
D gene: TRBD1; J gene: TRBJ2-7; V gene: TRBV25-1; clone size: -; CDR3 DNA: TGTGCCAGCACCCCACGTCAGGGGGCCTACGAGCAGTACTTC; CDR3 protein: CASTPRQGAYEQYF
D gene: TRBD1; J gene: TRBJ2-3; V gene: TRBV11-2; clone size: -; CDR3 DNA: TGTGCCAGCAGCTCCCACAGGGGTTTTAGCACAGATACGCAGTATTTT; CDR3 protein: CASSSHRGFSTDTQYF
D gene: TRBD2; J gene: TRBJ2-3; V gene: TRBV27; clone size: -; CDR3 DNA: TGTGCCAGCAGTTTGCTAACTAGCGGGGAACTGGGGGATACGCAGTATTTT; CDR3 protein: CASSLLTSGELGDTQYF
D gene: -; J gene: TRBJ1-1; V gene: TRBV18; clone size: -; CDR3 DNA: TGTGCCAGCTCACCACCGGGGAGTATGAACACTGAAGCTTTCTTT; CDR3 protein: CASSPPGSMNTEAFF
D gene: TRBD2; J gene: TRBJ2-4; V gene: TRBV5-6; clone size: -; CDR3 DNA: TGTGCCAGCAGCCTCCGTCTAGCGGGGGGGCCTAGCAGTCAGTACTTC; CDR3 protein: CASSLRLAGGPSSQYF
D gene: TRBD2; J gene: TRBJ2-1; V gene: TRBV25-1; clone size: few; CDR3 DNA: TGTGCCAGCAGTGACGGGGGGTACAATGAGCAGTTCTTC; CDR3 protein: CASSDGGYNEQFF
D gene: TRBD2; J gene: TRBJ2-2; V gene: TRBV28; clone size: -; CDR3 DNA: TGTGCCAGCATTCCGGGACTAGGGGTCGGGGAGCTGTTTTTT; CDR3 protein: CASIPGLGVGELFF
D gene: -; J gene: TRBJ1-6; V gene: TRBV5-6; clone size: -; CDR3 DNA: TGTGCCAGCAGCTACAGGGTTCATAATTCACCCCTCCACTTT; CDR3 protein: CASSYRVHNSPLHF